A single sample is the source of the 10 T cell receptor beta chains below, sequenced in a study of Ad26.COV2.S vaccination and SARS-CoV-2 variants. The repertoire was sequenced with immunoSEQ multiplex PCR; TCRdb's copy has only in-frame clones and lacks some. This sample has roughly 420,000 clones; about 88% occur once, and the top ten carry 2.5%. Treatment meaning: some 19 received Ad26.COV2.S at low or high dose, single or two shots; about 5 received placebo; per-sample allocation not given. The investigators took samples on day 63 after the first vaccine or placebo injection. The source was peripheral blood, collected in a trial of Ad26.COV2.S vaccine versus placebo. These receptors all stem from a person between 18 and 65 years old who received the Ad26.COV2.S COVID-19 vaccine or a placebo.

V gene TRBV28 combines with J gene TRBJ1-6; the D gene is possibly TRBD1 (6 bases). This CDR3 has 17 amino acids. The V and J ends lost 5 bases and 7 bases respectively, with 21 bases between them. The germline CDR1 and CDR2 sequences are MDHEN and SYDVKM. The CDR3 loop reads CASSPWDTGFKNSPLHF. Written as DNA, the CDR3 is TGTGCCAGCAGTCCGTGGGACACGGGGTTTAAAAATTCACCCCTCCACTTT.

The V gene is TRBV25-1, the J gene TRBJ1-6; 9 bases agree with TRBD1. The CDR3 loop spans 15 amino acids. J was trimmed by 11 bases and V by 2 bases; bases with no gene match: 7. The germline V gene encodes CDR1 MGHDK and CDR2 SYGVNS. The CDR3 sequence is CASSEGDRARTPLHF. In DNA form, the CDR3 reads TGTGCCAGCAGTGAAGGGGACAGGGCCCGGACACCCCTCCACTTT.

This chain links TRBV4-3 with TRBJ1-1; D not certain. V gave up 1 base and J gave up 3 bases, with 12 bases separating them. The CDR3 contains 15 residues. Germline CDR1 and CDR2: LGHNA and YSLEER. The CDR3 protein is CASSQGLEGYTEAFF. CDR3 nucleotide sequence: TGCGCCAGCAGCCAAGGTCTAGAAGGATACACTGAAGCTTTCTTT.

This clone occurred a few times. The CDR3 nucleotides read TGTGCCACCAGCAGAGAACGAGGAATCAGTGGCTACACCTTC. This sequence encodes CATSRERGISGYTF. The chain employs TRBV15 and TRBJ1-2; no firm D call. Germline V gene data show CDR1 as LNHNV and CDR2 as YYDKDF (reference sequence). Trimming removed 0 bases from V and 7 bases from J, with 12 bases in between. The length of the CDR3 is 14 residues.

The chain employs TRBV5-8 and TRBJ2-6; no firm D call. Trimming took 1 base from V and 1 from J, leaving 6 bases between them. CDR3 length equals 15 residues. From germline, CDR1 is SGHTS and CDR2 YDEGEE. The CDR3 region is CASSLYGSGANVLTF. In DNA, the CDR3 is TGTGCCAGCAGCTTGTACGGGTCTGGGGCCAACGTCCTGACTTTC.

This clone was picked up a small number of times. The chain has TRBV29-1 and TRBJ1-2; unclear D gene. Germline V gene lookup returns CDR1 SQVTM and CDR2 ANQGSEA. V gave up 4 bases and J gave up 3 bases, with 12 bases separating them. CDR3 size: 13 residues. In DNA form, the CDR3 reads TGCAGCGTTGGATTTGGTGGGGACTATGGCTACACCTTC. Its protein product is CSVGFGGDYGYTF.

V gene TRBV10-3 combines with J gene TRBJ2-7; D not resolved. The V end was cut by 3 bases, the J end by 3 bases, with 6 bases between. CDR3 length: 12 residues. CDR1 is ENHRY and CDR2 is SYGVKD in the germline V gene. This CDR3 is CAISEQHYEQYV. CDR3 bases: TGTGCCATCAGTGAACAGCACTACGAGCAGTACGTC.

J is TRBJ2-1 and V is TRBV19; D is unclear. Germline values: CDR1 LNHDA, CDR2 SQIVND (reference sequence). There are 13 residues in the CDR3. The V and J ends lost 6 bases and 4 bases respectively, with 10 bases between them. The CDR3 region has the DNA TGTGCCAGTAGCGCTGACTCTTACAATGAGCAGTTCTTC. Protein: CASSADSYNEQFF.

This chain joins TRBV5-1 and TRBJ2-1; 9 bases are shared with TRBD2. Trimming cost V 1 base and J 4 bases; bases outside gene matches: 12. Per germline, CDR1 SGHRS and CDR2 YFSETQ. This CDR3 region has 18 residues. The CDR3 region is CASSLSRGRAWGYNEQFF. CDR3 sequence (DNA): TGCGCCAGCAGCTTGTCGCGCGGGAGGGCCTGGGGGTACAATGAGCAGTTCTTC.

The chain has TRBV29-1 and TRBJ2-1; weak D call: TRBD1 (6 bases). V was pared by 6 bases and J by 2 bases, with 17 bases between. The CDR3 spans 15 residues. Per the germline V gene, CDR1 is SQVTM and CDR2 is ANQGSEA. CDR3 DNA sequence: TGCAGCGTCCAAACAGGGACCAGGGCCTACAATGAGCAGTTCTTC. Protein sequence: CSVQTGTRAYNEQFF.